The 24 T cell receptor beta chains presented below share a single source sample, sequenced in a study of blood T cells in healthy people across ages. Using a J-beta primer mix together with a sample-barcoded 5' primer, a second PCR was run for roughly 7 to 12 cycles. One entry per CDR3 protein, called by TCRdb with MiXCR from the 5' RACE reads. The sample lists 800,000 to 950,000 distinct CDR3 sequences, around 48% seen once, with 13% in the top ten. Material: blood. The receptor source for this set is a man under 40 in good health.

J is TRBJ1-4 and V is TRBV5-1, with unresolved D. The CDR3 extends over 11 amino acids. The germline V and J ends were trimmed by 6 bases and 3 bases, with 3 bases remaining between them. Germline CDR1 is SGHRS and CDR2 is YFSETQ. CDR3 nucleotides: TGCGCCAGCAAGGCTAATGAAAAACTGTTTTTT. Amino acids: CASKANEKLFF.

Worth noting for this clonotype: Sequence at one end of the junction differs from germline and may be a read error. The J gene is TRBJ2-1, the V gene TRBV27; the D is unclear. This CDR3 comprises 11 residues. CDR1 and CDR2 (germline): MNHEY, SMNVEV (reference sequence). The CDR3 nucleotides read TGTGCCAGCGGGGAAGCGTATGAGCGGTTCTTC. Its protein product is CASGEAYERFF.

This clonotype was observed a handful of times. The junction does not match germline at one end; this may be a read error. The chain couples TRBV28 to TRBJ2-3, with 13 bases that match TRBD2. CDR1 is MDHEN, CDR2 SYDVKM, per germline. This CDR3 is 16 amino acids long. CDR3 protein: CASSFTSGGASDTQYF. The DNA for the CDR3 is TGCGCCAGCAGCTTTACTAGCGGGGGGGCATCAGATACGCAGTATTTT.

This chain connects TRBV19 to TRBJ2-7; TRBD2 matches at 8 bases. CDR1 is LNHDA, CDR2 SQIVND, per germline (reference sequence). J gave up 4 bases and V 3 bases, and 5 bases lay outside the gene matches. The CDR3 is made up of 14 amino acids. CDR3 loop: CASSIDQREYEQYF. The CDR3 DNA follows: TGTGCCAGTAGTATCGACCAGCGGGAGTACGAGCAGTACTTC. Full variable domain (remainder filled in from reference TRBV19 and TRBJ2-7): DGGITQSPKYLFRKEGQNVTLSCEQNLNHDAMYWYRQDPGQGLRLIYYSQIVNDFQKGDIAEGYSVSREKKESFPLTVTSAQKNPTAFYLCASSIDQREYEQYFGPGTRLTVT.

The chain uses TRBV20-1 and TRBJ2-7; perhaps TRBD2 as D (6 bases). V was trimmed by 0 bases and J by 3 bases, leaving 9 bases between them. Germline V gene data show CDR1 as DFQATT and CDR2 as SNEGSKA (reference sequence). The CDR3 has 13 amino acids. DNA of the CDR3: TGCAGTGCTAGAGAGGGACTGCTCTACGAGCAGTACTTC. Residues: CSAREGLLYEQYF.

Comment on this clonotype: This may stem from a read error, because a much larger clone lies one nucleotide away. This chain uses TRBV7-2 with TRBJ2-3; D tentatively fits TRBD1 or TRBD2 (5 bases each). V was shortened by 5 bases and J by 3 bases, with 18 bases between the two germline ends. This CDR3 is 16 amino acids long. Germline assignment: CDR1 SGHTA and CDR2 FQGNSA. The CDR3 reads CASSLSPAGSTDTQYF. The CDR3 coding sequence is TGTGCCAGCAGCCTCAGTCCAGCAGGGAGTACAGATACGCAGTATTTT.

This clonotype has a count of ten or more. The J gene is TRBJ2-7, the V gene TRBV28, with D possibly matching TRBD2 (6 bases). The germline V and J ends were trimmed by 6 bases and 0 bases, with 18 bases remaining between them. Germline CDR1 MDHEN, CDR2 SYDVKM. CDR3 length: 16 amino acids. CDR3 residues: CASSLLTDGSSYEQYF. The DNA for the CDR3 is TGTGCCAGCAGCCTGCTTACCGACGGGAGCTCCTACGAGCAGTACTTC.

V gene TRBV7-9 combines with J gene TRBJ2-7; maybe TRBD1 (5 bases). Germline assignment: CDR1 SEHNR and CDR2 FQNEAQ (reference sequence). This CDR3 is built from 14 residues. V dropped 5 bases and J dropped 2 bases, with 13 bases sitting between them. DNA of the CDR3: TGTGCCAGCAGCCAATTCGACAGACCCTACGAGCAGTACTTC. It specifies CASSQFDRPYEQYF.

This CDR3 reads CASSQDGWLGQALYEQYF. As DNA, the CDR3 is TGTGCCAGCAGCCAAGATGGCTGGCTGGGACAGGCTTTATACGAGCAGTACTTC. The rearrangement uses TRBV14 and TRBJ2-7; 8 bases agree with TRBD1. Germline V lookup: CDR1 SGHDN, CDR2 FVKESK. Losses at the gene ends were 0 bases for V and 4 bases for J; bases not matched to a gene: 14. The CDR3 runs 18 residues.

This chain connects TRBV12-3 or TRBV12-4 to TRBJ2-7; perhaps TRBD2 as D (6 bases). The CDR3 length is 16 residues. V lost 5 bases and J 3 bases, leaving 20 bases between the germline ends. The CDR3 here is CASSQTRRDRFYEQYF. The CDR3 DNA sequence: TGTGCCAGCAGTCAGACCAGGAGGGACCGCTTCTACGAGCAGTACTTC.

In this sample, this clonotype turned up a few times. The rearrangement links TRBV7-2 to TRBJ2-7; tentative D call: TRBD2 (5 bases). The CDR3 has 14 residues. The V and J ends lost 8 bases and 6 bases respectively, with 20 bases between them. Per germline, CDR1 SGHTA and CDR2 FQGNSA. The CDR3 loop reads CASRSGRANSEQYF. CDR3 coding DNA: TGTGCCAGCCGAAGCGGACGGGCTAATTCCGAGCAGTACTTC.

The chain uses TRBV6-2 or TRBV6-3 and TRBJ2-5, with TRBD1 matching over 7 bases. J gave up 1 base and V 7 bases, and 6 bases lay outside the gene matches. This CDR3 comprises 14 residues. Germline V CDR1 and CDR2: MNHEY, SVGEGT. The CDR3 DNA is TGTGCCAGCACCAAAGGGACAGTCCAAGAGACCCAGTACTTC. Residues: CASTKGTVQETQYF.

The rearrangement links TRBV7-9 to TRBJ2-7; no clear D. Germline loops: CDR1 SEHNR, CDR2 FQNEAQ (reference sequence). Between the trimmed V and J ends, which lost 4 bases and 0 bases, there was a span of 13 bases. This CDR3 contains 15 residues. The CDR3 protein is CASSSYRPSSYEQYF. The CDR3 DNA reads TGTGCCAGCAGCTCTTACCGGCCAAGCTCCTACGAGCAGTACTTC.

The V call is TRBV20-1, the J call TRBJ2-3; 8 nucleotides line up with TRBD1. This CDR3 is built from 16 residues. With 1 base clipped from V and 5 bases from J, the junction kept 11 bases outside the gene matches. Germline CDR1 DFQATT, CDR2 SNEGSKA (reference sequence). CDR3 DNA sequence: TGCAGTGCTAGAGTGATGGCAGGGGGCTTCGGAGATACGCAGTATTTT. It encodes CSARVMAGGFGDTQYF.

This clonotype occurred a few times. CDR3 in amino acids: CASSPQGANEKLFF. DNA for the CDR3: TGTGCCAGCAGCCCCCAGGGGGCTAATGAAAAACTGTTTTTT. This sequence joins TRBV7-2 and TRBJ1-4, with 7 nucleotides matching TRBD1. Germline values: CDR1 SGHTA, CDR2 FQGNSA. V gave up 5 bases and J gave up 3 bases; unmatched junction bases: 3. The CDR3 runs to 14 residues.

This chain joins TRBV2 and TRBJ1-5; D is unresolved. CDR3 length: 13 residues. V was pared by 8 bases and J by 1 base, with 9 bases between. Germline assignment: CDR1 SNHLY and CDR2 FYNNEI. For the CDR3, the DNA is TGTGCCAGCCGGGTGGAGAGCAATCAGCCCCAGCATTTT. Translating it yields CASRVESNQPQHF.

The chain carries TRBV12-3 or TRBV12-4 and TRBJ1-1, with D perhaps matching TRBD1 (6 bases). The V end lost 5 bases, the J end lost 1 base, and 14 bases lay between the germline ends. The CDR3 runs to 15 residues. This chain's CDR3 is CASSPLGGPNTEAFF. The CDR3 DNA sequence: TGTGCCAGCAGTCCTTTAGGGGGGCCGAACACTGAAGCTTTCTTT.

The rearrangement links TRBV6-5 to TRBJ2-2; D might be TRBD2 (6 bases). Between the trimmed V and J ends, which lost 2 bases and 2 bases, there was a span of 9 bases. CDR3 size: 15 residues. Germline lookup yields CDR1 MNHEY and CDR2 SVGAGI. This CDR3 is CASSYAGLNTGELFF. DNA for the CDR3: TGTGCCAGCAGTTACGCGGGACTTAACACCGGGGAGCTGTTTTTT.

CDR3 DNA: TGTGCCAGCAGCCAATGGGGAAGGACGGCGAACACCGGGGAGCTGTTTTTT. It encodes CASSQWGRTANTGELFF. This sequence joins TRBV3-1 and TRBJ2-2; D remains unclear. The CDR3 is made up of 17 amino acids. V was shortened by 2 bases and J by 0 bases, with 13 bases between the two germline ends. CDR1 and CDR2 from the germline V gene are LGHDT and YNNKEL (reference sequence).

The V call is TRBV12-3 or TRBV12-4, the J call TRBJ2-1; 7 nucleotides agree with TRBD2. J was trimmed by 9 bases and V by 5 bases; bases with no gene match: 7. The CDR3 is made up of 13 amino acids. Here the CDR3 reads CASSPRDYGEQFF. The CDR3 DNA is TGTGCCAGCAGTCCTCGGGACTACGGTGAGCAGTTCTTC.

V and J are TRBV6-2 or TRBV6-3 and TRBJ2-3, with no clear D. Germline CDR1 is MNHEY and CDR2 is SVGEGT. CDR3 length: 18 amino acids. Trimming left V 2 bases short and J 3 bases short, with 21 bases between. The CDR3 DNA follows: TGTGCCAGCAGTTACCCAAGACTGGAACCCTCCCGTACAGATACGCAGTATTTT. This sequence encodes CASSYPRLEPSRTDTQYF.

A remark on this clonotype: The germline gene is not matched at one end of the junction; a read error may be the cause. This chain connects TRBV9 to TRBJ2-5; TRBD1 might be the D (5 bases). Germline lookup yields CDR1 SGDLS and CDR2 YYNGEE. This CDR3 is built from 13 residues. The chain's CDR3 is CTSSLGVQETQYF. The DNA of the CDR3 is TGTACCAGCAGCCTAGGGGTTCAAGAGACCCAGTACTTC. Full variable domain (rest looked up from reference TRBV9 and TRBJ2-5): DSGVTQTPKHLITATGQRVTLRCSPRSGDLSVYWYQQSLDQGLQFLIQYYNGEERAKGNILERFSAQQFPDLHSELNLSSLELGDSALYFCTSSLGVQETQYFGPGTRLLVL.

This chain connects TRBV9 to TRBJ2-3; 12 bases align to TRBD2. This CDR3 region has 17 residues. V was clipped by 0 bases and J by 1 base; unmatched bases: 3. The germline CDR1 and CDR2 sequences are SGDLS and YYNGEE. CDR3 nucleotide sequence: TGTGCCAGCAGCGTAGGGCTAGCGGGAGGGGGCACAGATACGCAGTATTTT. This sequence encodes CASSVGLAGGGTDTQYF.

The chain recombines TRBV20-1 with TRBJ2-4, with D possibly TRBD2 on 5 matching bases. The J call may be incorrect, as the DNA end agrees better with TRBJ2-7. From germline, CDR1 is DFQATT and CDR2 SNEGSKA (reference sequence). The CDR3 is made up of 12 amino acids. CDR3 amino acids: CSASGSLPEQYF. CDR3 DNA sequence: TGCAGTGCTAGTGGGAGTCTGCCCGAGCAGTACTTC.